What follows are 27 T cell receptor beta chains derived from one specimen sequenced in a study of T cells in Graves' hyperthyroidism and ophthalmopathy. Amplification of TCR beta CDR3 regions used RNA as the template. A first-round RT-PCR of the TCR CDR3 used the HTBI primer set. TCRdb recomputed calls from the multiplex PCR reads with MiXCR, one row per CDR3 protein. The sample contains 300,000 to 400,000 distinct CDR3 sequences, 13% to 15% of which appear only once. The sample comprised blood. The receptors originated from a woman younger than 45 with Graves' ophthalmopathy.

The chain has TRBV6-1 and TRBJ2-6, with 8 bases fitting TRBD1. The CDR3 is made up of 14 amino acids. After removal of 6 bases from V and 3 bases from J, the junction contained 1 base not matched to a gene. CDR1 and CDR2 (germline): MNHNS, SASEGT. This chain's CDR3 is CASRTGVGANVLTF. The CDR3 DNA reads as TGTGCCAGCAGGACAGGGGTTGGGGCCAACGTCCTGACTTTC.

This clonotype was found a few times. This chain joins TRBV29-1 and TRBJ2-7; no definite D call. The V end lost 0 bases, the J end lost 3 bases, and 9 bases lay between the germline ends. The CDR3 consists of 13 residues. CDR1 and CDR2 from the germline V gene are SQVTM and ANQGSEA. The CDR3 sequence: CSVEEHRGYEQYF. DNA of the CDR3: TGCAGCGTTGAAGAACACCGTGGCTACGAGCAGTACTTC.

This clonotype appeared many times. The chain carries TRBV12-3 or TRBV12-4 and TRBJ2-7; the match to TRBD1 covers 8 bases. CDR3 size: 16 residues. The V segment lost 4 bases and the J segment 3 bases; nucleotides outside the gene matches: 11. CDR3 in DNA: TGTGCCAGCAGTTCCCTCGGCGGCAGGGGGCGCTACGAGCAGTACTTC. It specifies CASSSLGGRGRYEQYF.

The genes are TRBV5-4 and TRBJ2-2; perhaps TRBD1 as D (6 bases). The CDR3 is made up of 15 amino acids. Germline V CDR1 and CDR2: SGHNT, YYREEE (reference sequence). Between the trimmed V and J ends, which lost 5 bases and 1 base, there was a span of 12 bases. CDR3 sequence: CASSPTQGNTGELFF. The CDR3 bases are TGTGCCAGCAGTCCCACACAGGGGAACACCGGGGAGCTGTTTTTT.

Many counts were recorded for this clonotype. This chain links TRBV7-8 with TRBJ2-3; the D gene is possibly TRBD2 (6 bases). Germline V gives CDR1 SGHVS, CDR2 FQNEAQ. The CDR3 has 12 residues. V was trimmed by 5 bases and J by 9 bases, leaving 12 bases between them. The CDR3 loop is CASSRNGGTQYF. The CDR3 bases are TGTGCCAGCAGCCGAAATGGGGGGACGCAGTATTTT.

V usage is TRBV4-2 and J usage is TRBJ2-5; 7 nucleotides line up with TRBD1. CDR1 and CDR2 from the germline V gene are LGHNA and YNFKEQ. This CDR3 is 17 amino acids long. The trim removed 1 base at V and 4 bases at J, leaving 12 bases unmatched. The chain's CDR3 is CASSQGSWDSPRETQYF. For the CDR3, the DNA is TGTGCCAGCAGCCAAGGATCCTGGGACAGCCCTAGAGAGACCCAGTACTTC.

This clonotype was seen repeatedly, ten times or more. V is TRBV10-2 and J is TRBJ2-3; possibly TRBD2 for D (6 bases). The CDR3 consists of 12 residues. Germline V lookup: CDR1 WSHSY, CDR2 SAAADI. V shed 4 bases and J shed 5 bases, with 7 bases lying between them. The CDR3 loop reads CASSVGGDTQYF. DNA of the CDR3: TGCGCCAGCAGTGTGGGGGGAGATACGCAGTATTTT.

This clonotype showed up many times. This rearrangement joins TRBV11-2 to TRBJ2-3; 8 bases agree with TRBD1. The CDR3 is 16 amino acids. CDR1 and CDR2 (germline): SGHAT, FQNNGV. V lost 5 bases and J lost 6; bases outside the gene matches: 13. The CDR3: CASSPWDRPASDTQYF. CDR3 sequence (DNA): TGTGCCAGCAGCCCGTGGGACAGGCCCGCTTCGGATACGCAGTATTTT. Full variable domain (remainder filled in from reference TRBV11-2 and TRBJ2-3): EAGVAQSPRYKIIEKRQSVAFWCNPISGHATLYWYQQILGQGPKLLIQFQNNGVVDDSQLPKDRFSAERLKGVDSTLKIQPAKLEDSAVYLCASSPWDRPASDTQYFGPGTRLTVL.

This clonotype was picked up many times. The rearrangement joins TRBV28 to TRBJ1-2; 7 bases match TRBD1. The V and J ends lost 4 bases and 1 base, in that order; junction bases with no gene match: 6. This CDR3 contains 15 residues. Germline V gives CDR1 MDHEN, CDR2 SYDVKM. In nucleotides, the CDR3 is TGTGCCAGCAGTTCTCCCCGGGACAGTAACTATGGCTACACCTTC. This sequence encodes CASSSPRDSNYGYTF.

Many counts were recorded for this clonotype. The rearrangement joins TRBV20-1 to TRBJ2-5; tentatively, D is TRBD1 (6 bases). Looked up from germline, CDR1 is DFQATT and CDR2 is SNEGSKA (reference sequence). There are 16 residues in the CDR3. Trimming cost V 2 bases and J 0 bases, with 16 bases left between them. CDR3 residues: CSARLGNRAHQETQYF. CDR3 in DNA: TGCAGTGCTAGATTGGGGAACAGGGCCCACCAAGAGACCCAGTACTTC.

In its sample, this clonotype was seen many times. This chain joins TRBV7-3 and TRBJ2-1, with 13 nucleotides matching TRBD2. The CDR3 extends over 15 amino acids. After removal of 4 bases from V and 6 bases from J, the junction contained 3 bases not matched to a gene. Germline assignment: CDR1 SGHTA and CDR2 FQGTGA. Here the CDR3 reads CASSSRTSGGNEQFF. The CDR3 nucleotides read TGTGCCAGCAGCTCGAGGACTAGCGGGGGCAATGAGCAGTTCTTC. Complete variable domain (other parts from reference TRBV7-3 and TRBJ2-1): GAGVSQTPSNKVTEKGKYVELRCDPISGHTALYWYRQSLGQGPEFLIYFQGTGAADDSGLPNDRFFAVRPEGSVSTLKIQRTERGDSAVYLCASSSRTSGGNEQFFGPGTRLTVL.

This clonotype was counted between two and nine times. The V gene is TRBV5-8, the J gene TRBJ2-3; possibly TRBD1 for D (6 bases). The V end was cut by 4 bases, the J end by 7 bases, with 16 bases between. The CDR3 runs 14 residues. Germline V gives CDR1 SGHTS, CDR2 YDEGEE. CDR3 loop: CASSRDIESYTQYF. In nucleotides, the CDR3 is TGTGCCAGCAGCCGGGACATTGAATCTTATACGCAGTATTTT.

This clonotype was found many times. J is TRBJ1-1 and V is TRBV5-1, with 7 bases identical to TRBD1. The germline V gene encodes CDR1 SGHRS and CDR2 YFSETQ. The CDR3 runs 17 residues. Trimming took 4 bases from V and 1 from J; bases not matched to a gene: 13. The CDR3 protein is CASSPRSWDRANTEAFF. CDR3 nucleotide sequence: TGCGCCAGCAGCCCCCGTAGCTGGGACAGAGCGAACACTGAAGCTTTCTTT.

This clonotype was found many times. V and J are TRBV20-1 and TRBJ2-1; TRBD2 matches at 8 bases. Looked up from germline, CDR1 is DFQATT and CDR2 is SNEGSKA (reference sequence). The V and J ends lost 0 bases and 6 bases, in that order; junction bases with no gene match: 10. CDR3 size: 16 residues. The CDR3 region has the DNA TGCAGTGCTAGAGATCATGAGCGGGGGTCTGGCAATGAGCAGTTCTTC. As protein: CSARDHERGSGNEQFF.

This clonotype was counted a single time. The chain carries TRBV6-9 and TRBJ1-4; TRBD1 is a possible D gene (5 bases). The CDR3 runs to 14 residues. Trimming shortened V by 3 bases and J by 6 bases, and 11 bases separated the two germline ends. CDR1 and CDR2 (germline): MNHGY, SVAAGI. The CDR3 region has the DNA TGTGCCAGCAGTTACTCGAAGGGGTATGAAAAACTGTTTTTT. Translation gives CASSYSKGYEKLFF.

There are a few counts of this clonotype. The gene calls are TRBV14 and TRBJ1-6; TRBD1 agrees at 7 bases. Germline V CDR1 and CDR2: SGHDN, FVKESK. The V gene end was trimmed by 4 bases and the J gene end by 6 bases; junction bases not matched to a gene: 3. The CDR3 has 14 amino acids. The CDR3 sequence is CASSPTGPNSPLHF. The CDR3 DNA is TGTGCCAGCAGCCCGACAGGGCCTAATTCACCCCTCCACTTT.

This clonotype was counted ten times or more. The chain employs TRBV7-9 and TRBJ1-1, with 10 nucleotides matching TRBD1. The CDR3 has 15 amino acids. CDR1 SEHNR and CDR2 FQNEAQ come from the germline V gene (reference sequence). Germline trimming cut 7 bases from V and 4 bases from J; bases unmatched to any gene: 9. The CDR3 loop reads CASTRGGTGVTEAFF. The CDR3 DNA sequence: TGTGCCAGCACCCGAGGAGGGACAGGGGTCACTGAAGCTTTCTTT.

Ten or more counts support this clonotype. The chain employs TRBV27 and TRBJ1-2; a possible D gene is TRBD1 (5 bases). Germline V gene sequence: CDR1 MNHEY, CDR2 SMNVEV (reference sequence). Trimming took off 3 bases at V and 8 bases at J, with 16 bases between the two ends. This CDR3 spans 14 amino acids. The CDR3 here is CASSLTPEGTGYTF. The DNA for the CDR3 is TGTGCCAGCAGTTTGACCCCGGAAGGGACCGGCTACACCTTC.

The rearrangement uses TRBV5-5 and TRBJ1-1; TRBD1 aligns across 7 bases. The ends lost 4 bases at V and 7 bases at J; junction bases unmatched: 4. There are 12 residues in the CDR3. Germline lookup yields CDR1 SGHKS and CDR2 YYEKEE (reference sequence). CDR3 protein: CASSDRDFEAFF. The CDR3 region has the DNA TGTGCCAGCAGCGACAGGGACTTTGAAGCTTTCTTT.

This clonotype was detected ten times or more. This chain joins TRBV4-2 and TRBJ2-1; D may match TRBD1 or TRBD2 (5 bases each). Germline V gene sequence: CDR1 LGHNA, CDR2 YNFKEQ. The CDR3 is made up of 13 amino acids. Trimming removed 4 bases from V and 2 bases from J, with 6 bases in between. The CDR3 DNA follows: TGTGCCAGCAGCCTGGGGGCCTACAATGAGCAGTTCTTC. The encoded protein is CASSLGAYNEQFF.

This clonotype came up many times. The V call is TRBV6-1, the J call TRBJ1-1, with TRBD1 matching over 8 bases. The V gene's germline CDR1 is MNHNS and CDR2 SASEGT. The V gene end was trimmed by 5 bases and the J gene end by 1 base; junction bases not matched to a gene: 3. This CDR3 has 14 amino acids. The CDR3 sequence: CASSYDRGNTEAFF. CDR3 coding DNA: TGTGCCAGCAGTTATGACAGGGGGAACACTGAAGCTTTCTTT.

This clonotype occurred many times. The rearrangement links TRBV3-1 to TRBJ2-2; 7 bases are a match to TRBD1. The CDR3 has 17 amino acids. The germline gives CDR1 LGHDT, CDR2 YNNKEL (reference sequence). V lost 0 bases and J lost 2; bases outside the gene matches: 6. Written as DNA, the CDR3 is TGTGCCAGCAGCCAAGATGTGGACAGGCTCAACACCGGGGAGCTGTTTTTT. Its protein product is CASSQDVDRLNTGELFF.

In this sample, this clonotype turned up many times. This sequence joins TRBV7-2 and TRBJ1-2, with D maybe TRBD1 (6 bases). This CDR3 region has 16 residues. Trimming pared 2 bases from V and 5 bases from J, leaving 18 bases between. Germline CDR1 is SGHTA and CDR2 is FQGNSA. CDR3 DNA: TGTGCCAGCAGCTTATCGGGGGCAGGTGGGGCTTATGGCTACACCTTC. This sequence encodes CASSLSGAGGAYGYTF.

This clonotype was observed at least ten times. The chain joins TRBV2 to TRBJ2-5, with 7 positions matching TRBD2. The CDR3 totals 13 residues. Germline V gives CDR1 SNHLY, CDR2 FYNNEI. The V segment lost 7 bases and the J segment 2 bases; nucleotides outside the gene matches: 4. The CDR3 here is CASILAEQETQYF. The DNA for the CDR3 is TGTGCCAGCATCCTAGCGGAGCAAGAGACCCAGTACTTC.

This clonotype was observed many times. This rearrangement joins TRBV11-2 to TRBJ2-2; D is unresolved. V was trimmed by 5 bases and J by 8 bases, leaving 6 bases between them. The CDR3 has 11 amino acids. Germline V gives CDR1 SGHAT, CDR2 FQNNGV. The CDR3 spells CASSHVGELFF. The CDR3 nucleotides read TGTGCCAGCAGCCACGTGGGGGAGCTGTTTTTT. The full variable domain, with the rest looked up from reference TRBV11-2 and TRBJ2-2, is EAGVAQSPRYKIIEKRQSVAFWCNPISGHATLYWYQQILGQGPKLLIQFQNNGVVDDSQLPKDRFSAERLKGVDSTLKIQPAKLEDSAVYLCASSHVGELFFGEGSRLTVL.

This clonotype was counted many times. This chain joins TRBV28 and TRBJ2-1; D may correspond to TRBD1 or TRBD2 (5 bases each). V lost 6 bases to trimming and J lost 7 bases, with 25 bases between them. This CDR3 comprises 17 residues. The germline V gene encodes CDR1 MDHEN and CDR2 SYDVKM. The DNA of the CDR3 is TGTGCCAGCAGGGAAACCGCCGGGACGACTTCTATAAATGAGCAGTTCTTC. Residues: CASRETAGTTSINEQFF.

This clonotype appeared many times. The rearrangement joins TRBV28 to TRBJ1-5; 10 positions match TRBD1. Germline V CDR1 and CDR2: MDHEN, SYDVKM. V dropped 11 bases and J dropped 2; count of bases not matched to a gene: 15. The CDR3 is 17 amino acids. CDR3 bases: TGTGCCGGCATGACCCGGGACAGGGGCTTGGGCAATCAGCCCCAGCATTTT. Its translation is CAGMTRDRGLGNQPQHF.